The clone carrying this T cell receptor (beta chain) was recorded many times. Its antigen is still unknown. TCR beta VDJ and CDR3 were profiled, and genomic DNA was the template. A single record per CDR3 protein comes from TCRdb applying MiXCR to the reads. The table shows about 250,000 distinct CDR3 sequences, with more than 40% occurring only once. These data are taken from a study of CD8+CD57+ T cells in acquired aplastic anemia. Study results and caveats: There were over 25 CD8+ CDR3 sequences that occurred in both patients and controls.

Those patients picked for sequencing had displayed CD8+CD57+ cell expansion on flow cytometry. The ends lost 4 bases at V and 2 bases at J; junction bases unmatched: 2. The CDR3 extends over 15 amino acids. Germline V lookup: CDR1 SGDLS, CDR2 YYNGEE. The source of this sequence is a human donor with aplastic anemia. Sequencing input: sorted CD4+, CD8+, or CD8+CD57+ T cells (not recorded which) from PBMCs. This chain links TRBV9 with TRBJ2-7; 14 nucleotides match TRBD2. Here the CDR3 DNA reads TGTGCCAGCAGCTTGGGACTAGCGGGGGCCTACGAGCAGTACTTC. This encodes CASSLGLAGAYEQYF. The entire variable domain, with the rest obtained from reference TRBV9 and TRBJ2-7, is as follows: DSGVTQTPKHLITATGQRVTLRCSPRSGDLSVYWYQQSLDQGLQFLIQYYNGEERAKGNILERFSAQQFPDLHSELNLSSLELGDSALYFCASSLGLAGAYEQYFGPGTRLTVT.